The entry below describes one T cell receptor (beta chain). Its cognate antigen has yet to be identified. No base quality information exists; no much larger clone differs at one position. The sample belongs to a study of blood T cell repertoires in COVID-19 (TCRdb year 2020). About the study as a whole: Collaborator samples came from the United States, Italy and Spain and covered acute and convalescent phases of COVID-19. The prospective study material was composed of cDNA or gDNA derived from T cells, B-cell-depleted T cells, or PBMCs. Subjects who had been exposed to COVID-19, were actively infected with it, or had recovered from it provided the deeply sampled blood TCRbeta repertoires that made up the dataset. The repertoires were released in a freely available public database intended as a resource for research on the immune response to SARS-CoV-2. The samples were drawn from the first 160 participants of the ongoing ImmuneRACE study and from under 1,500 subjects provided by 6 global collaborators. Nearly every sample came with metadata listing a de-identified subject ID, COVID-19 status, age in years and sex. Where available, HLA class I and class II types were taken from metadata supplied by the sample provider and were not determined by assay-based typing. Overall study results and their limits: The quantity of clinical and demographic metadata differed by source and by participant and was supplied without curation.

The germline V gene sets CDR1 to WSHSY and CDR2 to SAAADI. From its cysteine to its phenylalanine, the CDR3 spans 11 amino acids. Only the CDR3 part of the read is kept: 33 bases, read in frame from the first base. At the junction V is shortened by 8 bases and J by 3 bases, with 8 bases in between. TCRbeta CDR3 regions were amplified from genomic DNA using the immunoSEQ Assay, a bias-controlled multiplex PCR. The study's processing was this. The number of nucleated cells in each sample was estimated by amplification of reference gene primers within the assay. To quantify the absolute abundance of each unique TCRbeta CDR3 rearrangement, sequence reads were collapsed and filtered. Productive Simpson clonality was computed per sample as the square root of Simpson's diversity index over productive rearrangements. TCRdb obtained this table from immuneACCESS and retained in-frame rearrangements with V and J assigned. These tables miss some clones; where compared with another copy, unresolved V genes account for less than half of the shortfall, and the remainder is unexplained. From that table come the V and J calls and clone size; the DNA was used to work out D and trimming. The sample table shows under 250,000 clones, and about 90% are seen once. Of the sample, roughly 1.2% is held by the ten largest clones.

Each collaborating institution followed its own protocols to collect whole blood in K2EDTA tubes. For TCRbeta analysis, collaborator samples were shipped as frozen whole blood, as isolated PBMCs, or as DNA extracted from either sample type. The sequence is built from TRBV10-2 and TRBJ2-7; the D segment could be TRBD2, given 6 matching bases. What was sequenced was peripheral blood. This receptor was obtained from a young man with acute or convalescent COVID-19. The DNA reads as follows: TGCGCCAGCTCGGACTACTACGAGCAGTACTTC. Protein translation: CASSDYYEQYF.